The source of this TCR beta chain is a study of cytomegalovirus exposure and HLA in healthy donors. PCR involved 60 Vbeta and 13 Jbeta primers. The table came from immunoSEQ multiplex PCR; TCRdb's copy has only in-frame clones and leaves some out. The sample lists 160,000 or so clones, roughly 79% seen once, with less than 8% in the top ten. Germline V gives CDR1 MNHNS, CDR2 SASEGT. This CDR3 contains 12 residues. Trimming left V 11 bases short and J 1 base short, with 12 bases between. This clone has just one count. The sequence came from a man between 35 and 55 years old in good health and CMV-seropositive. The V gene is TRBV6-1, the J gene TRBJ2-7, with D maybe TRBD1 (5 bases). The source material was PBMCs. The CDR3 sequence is CASWAGSYEQYF. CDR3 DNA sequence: TGTGCCTCCTGGGCAGGGTCCTACGAGCAGTACTTC.